The 8 T cell receptor beta chains reported below all come from one sample, sequenced in a study of control samples from healthy donors and cancer patients. Libraries were prepared by immunoSEQ multiplex PCR; TCRdb keeps only in-frame clonotypes and omits some of them. The sample includes about 85,000 clones, approximately 90% of them seen just once. The sample was blood. These receptors were taken from a woman aged 18-30 years in good health.

The chain uses TRBV13 and TRBJ2-1; TRBD1 or TRBD2 may be the D gene (6 bases each). Germline CDR1 and CDR2: PRHDT and FYEKMQ (reference sequence). The CDR3 sequence is 16 residues long. The ends were cut back, 4 bases at V and 0 bases at J, with 13 bases in the middle. This chain's CDR3 is CASSYEEGGSYNEQFF. CDR3 in DNA: TGTGCCAGCAGCTATGAAGAGGGGGGCTCCTACAATGAGCAGTTCTTC.

This rearrangement joins TRBV6-5 to TRBJ1-1; the D gene is possibly TRBD1 (6 bases). Trimming pared 10 bases from V and 1 base from J, leaving 16 bases between. The CDR3 loop spans 14 amino acids. Germline V gene sequence: CDR1 MNHEY, CDR2 SVGAGI. This chain's CDR3 is CATSVGGGNTEAFF. As DNA, the CDR3 is TGTGCCACCTCTGTGGGAGGGGGGAACACTGAAGCTTTCTTT.

V and J are TRBV18 and TRBJ2-3; D possibly corresponds to TRBD2 (6 bases). This CDR3 contains 15 residues. The ends were cut back, 4 bases at V and 4 bases at J, with 15 bases in the middle. The germline gives CDR1 KGHSH, CDR2 LQKENI. The CDR3 DNA reads TGTGCCAGCTCACTCACTACTAGCCGCGCAGATACGCAGTATTTT. It yields the protein CASSLTTSRADTQYF. Combining the CDR3 with reference TRBV18 and TRBJ2-3 gives the whole variable domain NAGVMQNPRHLVRRRGQEARLRCSPMKGHSHVYWYRQLPEEGLKFMVYLQKENIIDESGMPKERFSAEFPKEGPSILRIQQVVRGDSAAYFCASSLTTSRADTQYFGPGTRLTVL.

The chain combines TRBV19 with TRBJ1-4; 7 nucleotides align to TRBD1. J lost 6 bases, V lost 5 bases, and 24 bases had no gene match. CDR3 size: 20 residues. The germline V gene has CDR1 LNHDA and CDR2 SQIVND (reference sequence). The CDR3 region is CASSLVLQLSRDSGHEKLFF. Written as DNA, the CDR3 is TGTGCCAGTAGTTTGGTACTTCAGTTGTCCCGGGACAGTGGCCATGAAAAACTGTTTTTT.

This sequence joins TRBV27 and TRBJ1-5; D call uncertain. Trimming left V 3 bases short and J 0 bases short, with 9 bases between. CDR1 and CDR2 from the germline V gene are MNHEY and SMNVEV (reference sequence). The CDR3 spans 15 residues. The CDR3 sequence is CASSLSHNSNQPQHF. CDR3 DNA: TGTGCCAGCAGTTTGTCCCACAATAGCAATCAGCCCCAGCATTTT.

The chain is built from TRBV7-8 and TRBJ1-3; D is undetermined. The CDR3 has 15 amino acids. Deletions cut 5 bases from V and 2 bases from J, with 13 bases between. Germline CDR1 is SGHVS and CDR2 is FQNEAQ. CDR3 sequence: CASSPHPEPGNTIYF. CDR3 in DNA: TGTGCCAGCAGCCCCCACCCCGAACCTGGAAACACCATATATTTT.

This rearrangement joins TRBV29-1 to TRBJ1-2; a weak D match, TRBD1 (5 bases). Germline CDR1 is SQVTM and CDR2 is ANQGSEA. Trimming left V 7 bases short and J 8 bases short, with 20 bases between. CDR3 length: 13 residues. The CDR3 is CSAVTAPGAGYTF. As DNA, the CDR3 is TGCAGCGCCGTAACTGCCCCCGGGGCAGGCTACACCTTC.

This chain's CDR3 is CASSPGTEGNTIYF. In nucleotides, the CDR3 is TGCGCCAGCAGTCCCGGGACGGAGGGAAACACCATATATTTT. The gene calls are TRBV5-1 and TRBJ1-3, with D perhaps TRBD1 (5 bases). The CDR3 totals 14 residues. Germline values: CDR1 SGHRS, CDR2 YFSETQ. The germline V and J ends were trimmed by 5 bases and 4 bases, with 13 bases remaining between them.